The 3 T cell receptor beta chains below were found in one sample sequenced in a study of blood T cell repertoires in COVID-19. Clones were sequenced by immunoSEQ multiplex PCR, and TCRdb holds only the in-frame ones, with some missing. The sample records 250,000 or so clones, 87% being singletons. The sequencing input was PBMCs or T cells enriched from blood (not recorded which). The receptors originated from a woman younger than 45 with acute COVID-19.

The CDR3 reads CASSEDRGRGNTIYF. The CDR3 nucleotides read TGTGCCAGCAGTGAGGACAGGGGAAGAGGAAACACCATATATTTT. The V call is TRBV2, the J call TRBJ1-3; 9 bases align to TRBD1. The CDR3 length is 15 residues. V lost 3 bases to trimming and J lost 4 bases; unmatched junction nucleotides: 4. Germline loops: CDR1 SNHLY, CDR2 FYNNEI.

The V call is TRBV6-5, the J call TRBJ1-3; D is undetermined. The germline gives CDR1 MNHEY, CDR2 SVGAGI. This CDR3 region has 14 residues. V was trimmed by 6 bases and J by 6 bases, leaving 15 bases between them. Written as DNA, the CDR3 is TGTGCCAGCAGGAAGGGCCAGAGGGAAAACACCATATATTTT. This sequence encodes CASRKGQRENTIYF.

This chain links TRBV19 with TRBJ2-1; D may be TRBD2 (6 bases). Between the trimmed V and J ends, which lost 5 bases and 5 bases, there was a span of 13 bases. Germline loops: CDR1 LNHDA, CDR2 SQIVND (reference sequence). The CDR3 runs to 14 residues. In DNA, the CDR3 is TGTGCCAGTAGTTTGTCTAGCGCGCACAATGAGCAGTTCTTC. It codes for CASSLSSAHNEQFF.